Below are 22 T cell receptor beta chains sequenced from a single sample in a study of OX40 agonist ivuxolimab in advanced cancers. Here immunoSEQ multiplex PCR was the method, and the copy in TCRdb shows in-frame clones only, minus some. The table has 100,000 or so clones, approximately 90% seen once; the top ten hold 0.5% to 0.65%. Specimen: CD4+ or CD8+ T cells sorted from blood, collected in a trial of the OX40 agonist ivuxolimab. These receptors were obtained from an adult with an advanced solid tumor such as melanoma, head and neck, liver or kidney cancer.

The genes are TRBV11-2 and TRBJ1-3; a possible D gene is TRBD1 (5 bases). Germline CDR1 is SGHAT and CDR2 is FQNNGV. This CDR3 contains 14 residues. With 6 bases removed from V and 1 base from J, the gap between germline ends came to 10 bases. CDR3 residues: CASRRGFSGNTIYF. In DNA, the CDR3 is TGTGCCAGCAGGCGGGGGTTTTCTGGAAACACCATATATTTT.

The rearrangement joins TRBV18 to TRBJ1-4; the D is unclear. In germline, CDR1 is KGHSH, CDR2 LQKENI. CDR3 length equals 15 residues. V lost 2 bases and J lost 3, with 10 bases in between. CDR3 nucleotide sequence: TGTGCCAGCTCACCAATAAAGGACCCTAATGAAAAACTGTTTTTT. This gives the protein CASSPIKDPNEKLFF.

This chain joins TRBV10-1 and TRBJ2-1, with D possibly matching TRBD1 (5 bases). The length of the CDR3 is 13 residues. Trimming pared 4 bases from V and 5 bases from J, leaving 9 bases between. Germline loops: CDR1 WNHNN, CDR2 SYGVQD (reference sequence). As DNA, the CDR3 is TGCGCCAGCAGTGGGGCAGGGAACAATGAGCAGTTCTTC. Its protein product is CASSGAGNNEQFF.

The chain carries TRBV4-2 and TRBJ2-7, with TRBD2 matching over 7 bases. From germline, CDR1 is LGHNA and CDR2 YNFKEQ. CDR3 size: 16 residues. After removal of 0 bases from V and 2 bases from J, the junction contained 7 bases not matched to a gene. CDR3 sequence (DNA): TGTGCCAGCAGCCAAGAGTCGGGGAGGGGCGCCTACGAGCAGTACTTC. Translation: CASSQESGRGAYEQYF.

J is TRBJ2-2 and V is TRBV28; possibly TRBD1 or TRBD2 for D (5 bases each). V was trimmed by 4 bases and J by 3 bases, leaving 15 bases between them. CDR1 is MDHEN and CDR2 is SYDVKM in the germline V gene. This CDR3 is built from 16 residues. This chain's CDR3 is CASSYGSRGHTGELFF. In DNA, the CDR3 is TGTGCCAGCAGTTACGGTAGTCGGGGACACACCGGGGAGCTGTTTTTT. The variable domain in full, with the rest retrieved from reference TRBV28 and TRBJ2-2, is DVKVTQSSRYLVKRTGEKVFLECVQDMDHENMFWYRQDPGLGLRLIYFSYDVKMKEKGDIPEGYSVSREKKERFSLILESASTNQTSMYLCASSYGSRGHTGELFFGEGSRLTVL.

The CDR3 region has the DNA TGTGCCAGCAGCGTATCGGACACCGGGGAGCTGTTTTTT. Protein sequence: CASSVSDTGELFF. The chain carries TRBV9 and TRBJ2-2; D not resolved. Between the trimmed V and J ends, which lost 1 base and 3 bases, there was a span of 4 bases. The CDR3 consists of 13 residues. Germline assignment: CDR1 SGDLS and CDR2 YYNGEE. Full variable domain (remainder filled in from reference TRBV9 and TRBJ2-2): DSGVTQTPKHLITATGQRVTLRCSPRSGDLSVYWYQQSLDQGLQFLIQYYNGEERAKGNILERFSAQQFPDLHSELNLSSLELGDSALYFCASSVSDTGELFFGEGSRLTVL.

The V call is TRBV29-1, the J call TRBJ2-7; a possible D gene is TRBD1 (5 bases). Trimming took 7 bases from V and 3 from J, leaving 13 bases between them. Germline assignment: CDR1 SQVTM and CDR2 ANQGSEA. CDR3 length equals 12 residues. The CDR3 DNA is TGCAGCGCTACAGGAGCCTTCTACGAGCAGTACTTC. Translation: CSATGAFYEQYF.

This sequence joins TRBV7-3 and TRBJ2-1, with 12 nucleotides matching TRBD2. Germline CDR1 and CDR2: SGHTA and FQGTGA. The CDR3 is made up of 18 amino acids. The V segment lost 5 bases and the J segment 9 bases; nucleotides outside the gene matches: 17. The CDR3 region is CASSTDHRGLAGNSEQFF. The CDR3 DNA follows: TGTGCCAGCAGCACGGATCACCGCGGACTAGCGGGAAACAGTGAGCAGTTCTTC.

The gene calls are TRBV6-1 and TRBJ2-5; D is possibly TRBD1 (6 bases). Trimming shortened V by 2 bases and J by 2 bases, and 6 bases separated the two germline ends. Germline V gives CDR1 MNHNS, CDR2 SASEGT. The CDR3 covers 13 residues. The CDR3 loop reads CASSETGQETQYF. The CDR3 DNA reads as TGTGCCAGCAGTGAAACAGGGCAAGAGACCCAGTACTTC.

DNA for the CDR3: TGTGCCAGCAGTTACGCGGGCTACGAGCAGTACTTC. Translating it yields CASSYAGYEQYF. The chain is built from TRBV6-5 and TRBJ2-7, with a tentative D call TRBD2 (5 bases). CDR1 and CDR2 from the germline V gene are MNHEY and SVGAGI. CDR3 size: 12 residues. The V gene lost 2 bases and the J gene lost 3 bases, with 5 bases spanning the gap.

The chain carries TRBV4-1 and TRBJ2-7; weak D call: TRBD2 (6 bases). The CDR3 contains 15 residues. The germline gives CDR1 MGHRA, CDR2 YSYEKL. The V end was cut by 0 bases, the J end by 3 bases, with 12 bases between. The CDR3 loop reads CASSQDGREVYEQYF. CDR3 bases: TGCGCCAGCAGCCAAGATGGGCGGGAAGTCTACGAGCAGTACTTC.

The V call is TRBV4-1, the J call TRBJ2-7, with unresolved D. With 0 bases removed from V and 4 bases from J, the gap between germline ends came to 13 bases. CDR3 length: 15 amino acids. Germline loops: CDR1 MGHRA, CDR2 YSYEKL. The CDR3 nucleotides are TGCGCCAGCAGCCAAGACACCCGAGCCCCTTACGAGCAGTACTTC. Protein: CASSQDTRAPYEQYF.

This rearrangement joins TRBV28 to TRBJ1-2; D uncertain. The CDR3 is 15 amino acids. The germline V and J ends were trimmed by 6 bases and 0 bases, with 14 bases remaining between them. Per germline, CDR1 MDHEN and CDR2 SYDVKM. CDR3 in amino acids: CASSPVGESNYGYTF. CDR3 sequence (DNA): TGTGCCAGCAGCCCCGTCGGGGAGTCTAACTATGGCTACACCTTC.

V gene TRBV30 combines with J gene TRBJ1-1, with a possible D match to TRBD1 (6 bases). The CDR3 spans 14 residues. Between the trimmed V and J ends, which lost 3 bases and 5 bases, there was a span of 16 bases. The V gene's germline CDR1 is GTSNPN and CDR2 SVGIG (reference sequence). The CDR3 nucleotides read TGTGCCTGGAGACCGGACAGCGTTGGGACTGAAGCTTTCTTT. Its protein is CAWRPDSVGTEAFF.

The rearrangement joins TRBV7-9 to TRBJ1-1; 10 nucleotides line up with TRBD1. Germline CDR1 reads SEHNR; CDR2 reads FQNEAQ (reference sequence). There are 15 residues in the CDR3. Trimming cost V 3 bases and J 4 bases; bases outside gene matches: 5. For the CDR3, the DNA is TGTGCCAGCAGCTTCGACAGGGGGCTTAGCACTGAAGCTTTCTTT. Its translation: CASSFDRGLSTEAFF.

The V and J genes are TRBV5-4 and TRBJ2-6; TRBD2 agrees at 7 bases. Germline CDR1 is SGHNT and CDR2 is YYREEE (reference sequence). J was trimmed by 2 bases and V by 0 bases; bases with no gene match: 2. The CDR3 spans 16 residues. The CDR3 protein is CASSLGAGTGANVLTF. The CDR3 DNA reads as TGTGCCAGCAGCTTGGGAGCGGGAACTGGGGCCAACGTCCTGACTTTC.

J is TRBJ2-1 and V is TRBV19; a possible D gene is TRBD1 (6 bases). Germline loops: CDR1 LNHDA, CDR2 SQIVND (reference sequence). The V end was cut by 7 bases, the J end by 1 base, with 14 bases between. This CDR3 contains 15 residues. The CDR3 reads CASNPGVGSYNEQFF. In DNA form, the CDR3 reads TGTGCCAGTAACCCAGGGGTGGGGTCCTACAATGAGCAGTTCTTC.

Only a few counts were recorded for this clone. This sequence joins TRBV2 and TRBJ1-2; 7 nucleotides match TRBD1. V was pared by 11 bases and J by 7 bases, with 7 bases of the junction left unmatched. Germline values: CDR1 SNHLY, CDR2 FYNNEI. The CDR3 is 11 residues long. The CDR3: CADTGVSGYTF. The CDR3 nucleotides read TGTGCCGACACAGGGGTGAGTGGCTACACCTTC.

V and J are TRBV7-3 and TRBJ2-7; possible D gene TRBD2, 6 bases. CDR1 is SGHTA and CDR2 is FQGTGA in the germline V gene. This CDR3 spans 13 amino acids. V lost 0 bases and J lost 3, with 6 bases in between. The CDR3 protein is CASSLTSGYEQYF. CDR3 in DNA: TGTGCCAGCAGCTTAACTAGCGGCTACGAGCAGTACTTC. Complete variable domain (other parts from reference TRBV7-3 and TRBJ2-7): GAGVSQTPSNKVTEKGKYVELRCDPISGHTALYWYRQSLGQGPEFLIYFQGTGAADDSGLPNDRFFAVRPEGSVSTLKIQRTERGDSAVYLCASSLTSGYEQYFGPGTRLTVT.

This chain links TRBV5-5 with TRBJ2-3; TRBD2 matches 7 bases. Per germline, CDR1 SGHKS and CDR2 YYEKEE (reference sequence). Trimming cost V 2 bases and J 1 base; bases outside gene matches: 4. The CDR3 has 15 residues. DNA of the CDR3: TGTGCCAGCAGCTTCTCCCTAGCGGGCACAGATACGCAGTATTTT. Translation gives CASSFSLAGTDTQYF.

This sequence joins TRBV5-4 and TRBJ2-1; D not certain. Germline assignment: CDR1 SGHNT and CDR2 YYREEE (reference sequence). CDR3 length equals 16 residues. V gave up 1 base and J gave up 0 bases, with 11 bases separating them. The CDR3 sequence is CASSLLTRASYNEQFF. CDR3 nucleotide sequence: TGTGCCAGCAGCTTGTTAACTCGTGCCTCCTACAATGAGCAGTTCTTC. Using reference TRBV5-4 and TRBJ2-1 for the parts outside the CDR3, the full variable domain is ETGVTQSPTHLIKTRGQQVTLRCSSQSGHNTVSWYQQALGQGPQFIFQYYREEENGRGNFPPRFSGLQFPNYSSELNVNALELDDSALYLCASSLLTRASYNEQFFGPGTRLTVL.

The chain has TRBV5-4 and TRBJ1-1; D might be TRBD1 (5 bases). Deletions cut 3 bases from V and 4 bases from J, with 13 bases between. The V gene's germline CDR1 is SGHNT and CDR2 YYREEE (reference sequence). The CDR3 runs 14 residues. The CDR3 DNA follows: TGTGCCAGCAGCTGGGGCGAGGGGCCCACTGAAGCTTTCTTT. Encoded protein: CASSWGEGPTEAFF.